This entry concerns a single T cell receptor (beta chain). The DNA ends 3 residues before the CDR3 does, and the rest of the CDR3 is filled in from the germline J gene. With V trimmed by 4 bases and J by 6 bases, 4 bases remained unmatched. The germline gives CDR1 SSHAT, CDR2 FNYEAQ (reference sequence). This CDR3 spans 14 amino acids. Average input was around 1,100 ng genomic DNA for immunoSEQ TCR beta CDR3 amplification. Produced via immunoSEQ multiplex PCR; TCRdb's table is partial and in-frame only. This listing includes about 31,000 clones. This record comes from a study of T cells in women clearing cervical HPV infection.

The specimen was blood buffy coat. The receptor was derived from a woman aged 18 to 75 with a cervical HPV16 infection that either progressed to CIN3+ or cleared (not recorded which). The V and J genes are TRBV7-7 and TRBJ2-1, with 9 bases lining up with TRBD1. CDR3 DNA (partial): TGTGCCAGCAGCTCCTCACAGGGGGCCAATGAG. Translation gives CASSSSQGANE. The CDR3 as a whole reads CASSSSQGANEQFF.